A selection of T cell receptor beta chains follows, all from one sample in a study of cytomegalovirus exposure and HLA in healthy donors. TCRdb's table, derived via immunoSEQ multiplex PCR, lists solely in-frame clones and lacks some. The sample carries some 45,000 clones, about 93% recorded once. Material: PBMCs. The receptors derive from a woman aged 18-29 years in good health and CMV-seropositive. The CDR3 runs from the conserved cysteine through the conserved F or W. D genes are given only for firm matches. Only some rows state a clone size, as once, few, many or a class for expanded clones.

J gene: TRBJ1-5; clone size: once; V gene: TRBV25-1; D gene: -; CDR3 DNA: TGTGCCAGCAGTGAACAGGCCAATCAGCCCCAGCATTTT; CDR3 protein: CASSEQANQPQHF
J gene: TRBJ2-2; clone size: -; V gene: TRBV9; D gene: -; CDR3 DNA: TGTGCCAGCAGCGTTACTCCTGGTAACAGGAACACCGGGGAGCTGTTTTTT; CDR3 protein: CASSVTPGNRNTGELFF
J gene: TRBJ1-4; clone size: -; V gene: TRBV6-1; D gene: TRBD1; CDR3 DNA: TGTGCCAGCAGCCCGGACAGGGATAATGAAAAACTGTTTTTT; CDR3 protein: CASSPDRDNEKLFF
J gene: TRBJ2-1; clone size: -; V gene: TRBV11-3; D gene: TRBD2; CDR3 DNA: TGTGCCAGCAGCTCTGGGACTAGCGGGAGTTTCAATGAGCAGTTCTTC; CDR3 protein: CASSSGTSGSFNEQFF
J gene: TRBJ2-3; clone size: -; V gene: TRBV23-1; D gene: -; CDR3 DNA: TGCGCCAGCAGTCAATCTAGGCCAGGATCTAGCACAGATACGCAGTATTTT; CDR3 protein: CASSQSRPGSSTDTQYF
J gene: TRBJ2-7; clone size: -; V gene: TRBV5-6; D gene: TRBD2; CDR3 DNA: TGTGCCAGCAGTCCGTGGGCTAGCGGGAGTTTGTCCTACGAGCAGTACTTC; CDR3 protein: CASSPWASGSLSYEQYF
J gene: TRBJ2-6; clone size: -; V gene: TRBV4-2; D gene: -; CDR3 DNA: TGTGCCAGCAGCCAAGATCTTACTTCTGGGGCCAACGTCCTGACTTTC; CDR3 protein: CASSQDLTSGANVLTF
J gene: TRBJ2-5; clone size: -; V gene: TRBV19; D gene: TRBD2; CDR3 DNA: TGTGCCAGCAGCCCTCTACTAGCGGGAGTCGAAGAGACCCAGTACTTC; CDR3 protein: CASSPLLAGVEETQYF
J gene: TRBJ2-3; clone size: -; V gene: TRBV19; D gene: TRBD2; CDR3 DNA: TGTGCCAGTAGTATAGACGGAGCGGGAGGCGTCACAGATACGCAGTATTTT; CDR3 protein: CASSIDGAGGVTDTQYF
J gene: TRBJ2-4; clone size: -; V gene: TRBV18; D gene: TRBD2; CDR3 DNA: TGTGCCAGCTCACCCCTGCTAGCGGAGGACATTCAGTACTTC; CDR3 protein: CASSPLLAEDIQYF
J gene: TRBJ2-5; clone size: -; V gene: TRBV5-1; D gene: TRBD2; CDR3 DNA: TGCGCCAGCAGCTTGGTGGGACTAGCGGGAGCTCAAGAGACCCAGTACTTC; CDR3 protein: CASSLVGLAGAQETQYF
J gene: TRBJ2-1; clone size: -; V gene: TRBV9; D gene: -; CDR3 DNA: TGTGCCAGCAGCGTAGTTTTGTCGAGCTCCTACAATGAGCAGTTCTTC; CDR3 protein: CASSVVLSSSYNEQFF
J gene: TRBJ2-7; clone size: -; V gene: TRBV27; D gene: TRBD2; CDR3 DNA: TGTGCCACCAGGACTAGCGGGCACTACGAGCAGTACTTC; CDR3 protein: CATRTSGHYEQYF
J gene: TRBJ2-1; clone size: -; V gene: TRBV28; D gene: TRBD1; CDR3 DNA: TGTGCCAGCAGCCCGGACAGGGCCTACAATGAGCAGTTCTTC; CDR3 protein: CASSPDRAYNEQFF
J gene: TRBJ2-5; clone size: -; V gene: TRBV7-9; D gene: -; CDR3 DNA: TGTGCCAGCAGCTTAAGAGAAGGGGAAGAGACCCAGTACTTC; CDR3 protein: CASSLREGEETQYF
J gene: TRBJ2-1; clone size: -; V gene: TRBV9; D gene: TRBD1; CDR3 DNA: TGTGCCAGCACCCGACAGGGGGCCGTTAATGAGCAGTTCTTC; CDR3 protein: CASTRQGAVNEQFF
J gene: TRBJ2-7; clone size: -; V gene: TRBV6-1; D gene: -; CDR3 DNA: TGTGCCAGCAACCTCGCAGGGGCGAGGGAGCAGTACTTC; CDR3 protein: CASNLAGAREQYF
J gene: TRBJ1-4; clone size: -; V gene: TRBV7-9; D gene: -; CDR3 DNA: TGTGCCAGCAGCCCTCCCCCGAATGAAAAACTGTTTTTT; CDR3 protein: CASSPPPNEKLFF
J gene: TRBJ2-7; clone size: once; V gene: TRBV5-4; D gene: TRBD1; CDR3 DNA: TGTGCCAGCTCCAGGGGGCCCTACGAGCAGTACTTC; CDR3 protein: CASSRGPYEQYF
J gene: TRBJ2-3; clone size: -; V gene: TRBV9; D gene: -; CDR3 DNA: TGTGCCAGCAGCGTAGCCCTCGGACGGGGGGATACGCAGTATTTT; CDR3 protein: CASSVALGRGDTQYF
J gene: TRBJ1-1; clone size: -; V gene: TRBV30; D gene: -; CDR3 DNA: TGTGCCTGGAGTATCACTAACCGAGTAGCTTTCTTT; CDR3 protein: CAWSITNRVAFF
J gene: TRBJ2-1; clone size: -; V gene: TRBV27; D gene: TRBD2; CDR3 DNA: TGTGCCAGCAGTCTCGGGACTAGCGGCTACAATGAGCAGTTCTTC; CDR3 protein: CASSLGTSGYNEQFF
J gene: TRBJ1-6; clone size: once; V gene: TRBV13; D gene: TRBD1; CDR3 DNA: TGTGCCAGCAGCTACCGGGACAGCTATAATTCACCCCTCCACTTT; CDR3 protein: CASSYRDSYNSPLHF
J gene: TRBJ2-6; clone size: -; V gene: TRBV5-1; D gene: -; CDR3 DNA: TGCGCCAGCAGCCCGCACCAGGGGATTCCTGGGGCCAACGTCCTGACTTTC; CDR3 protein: CASSPHQGIPGANVLTF
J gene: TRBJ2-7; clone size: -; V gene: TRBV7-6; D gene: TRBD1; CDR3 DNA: TGTGCCAGCAGCTTAAGAGGACAGGGGGATTACGAGCAGTACTTC; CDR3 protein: CASSLRGQGDYEQYF
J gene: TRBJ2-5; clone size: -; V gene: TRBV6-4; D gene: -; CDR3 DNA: TGTGCCAGCAGTGACGCGCTACAGGGATCTCAAGAGACCCAGTACTTC; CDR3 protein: CASSDALQGSQETQYF
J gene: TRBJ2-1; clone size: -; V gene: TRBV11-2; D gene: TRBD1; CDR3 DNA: TGTGCCAGCAGCTCCCAGCCCACACAGGGGGGCGAGCAGTTCTTC; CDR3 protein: CASSSQPTQGGEQFF
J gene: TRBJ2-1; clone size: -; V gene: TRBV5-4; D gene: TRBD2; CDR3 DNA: TGTGCCAGCAGCTTGGCCAGCGGGAGGGCCCTAACCTACAATGAGCAGTTCTTC; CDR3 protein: CASSLASGRALTYNEQFF
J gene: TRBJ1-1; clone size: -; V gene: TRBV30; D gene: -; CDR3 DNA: TGTGCCTGGAGTGCGATGGGGGGTTTGGCTGAAGCTTTCTTT; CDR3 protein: CAWSAMGGLAEAFF
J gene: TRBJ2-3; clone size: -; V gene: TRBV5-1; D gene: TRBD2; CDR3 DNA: TGCGCCAGCAGCTTTGGCTCTAGCGGGAGCACAGATACGCAGTATTTT; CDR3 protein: CASSFGSSGSTDTQYF
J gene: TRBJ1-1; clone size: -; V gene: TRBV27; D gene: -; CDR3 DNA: TGTGCCAGCAGTAACTTACAGGGATTTGCTGAAGCTTTCTTT; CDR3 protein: CASSNLQGFAEAFF
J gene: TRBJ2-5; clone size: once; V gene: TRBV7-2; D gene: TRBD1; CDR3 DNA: TGTGCCAGCAGCCCCCGACAGGGGGAAGAAGAGACCCAGTACTTC; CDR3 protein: CASSPRQGEEETQYF
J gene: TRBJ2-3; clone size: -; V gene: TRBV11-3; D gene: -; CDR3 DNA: TGTGCCAGCAGCTTAGGGGGGCTAGGTACGCAGTATTTT; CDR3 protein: CASSLGGLGTQYF
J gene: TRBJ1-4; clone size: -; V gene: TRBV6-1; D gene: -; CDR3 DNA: TGTGCCAGCAGTTGGGGGGGAACTAATGAAAAACTGTTTTTT; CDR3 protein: CASSWGGTNEKLFF
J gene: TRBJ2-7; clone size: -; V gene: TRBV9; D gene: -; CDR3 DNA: TGTGCCAGCAGCGTGGGTTCAAGGAGCGGCTCCTACGAGCAGTACTTC; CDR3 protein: CASSVGSRSGSYEQYF
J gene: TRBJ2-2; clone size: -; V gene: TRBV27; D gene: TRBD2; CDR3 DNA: TGTGCCAGCAAGAGTCTAGCGGGAGTGACCGGGGAGCTGTTTTTT; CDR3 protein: CASKSLAGVTGELFF
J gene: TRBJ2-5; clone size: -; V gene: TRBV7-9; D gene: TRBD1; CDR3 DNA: TGTGCCAGCAGCTTAGCCCGACAGGGCGACCAAGAGACCCAGTACTTC; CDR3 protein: CASSLARQGDQETQYF
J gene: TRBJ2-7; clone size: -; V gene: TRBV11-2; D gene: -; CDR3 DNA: TGTGCCAGCAGCTTAATTAGAGCCTACGAGCAGTACTTC; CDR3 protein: CASSLIRAYEQYF
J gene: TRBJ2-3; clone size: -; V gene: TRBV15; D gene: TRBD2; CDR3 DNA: TGTGCCACCAGCAGAGATCGGGCGGGAGGAGCAGATACGCAGTATTTT; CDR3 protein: CATSRDRAGGADTQYF
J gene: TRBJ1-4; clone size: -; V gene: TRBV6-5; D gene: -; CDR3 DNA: TGTGCTGGTGCTTTTGGCTCAACTAATGAAAAACTGTTTTTT; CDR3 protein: CAGAFGSTNEKLFF
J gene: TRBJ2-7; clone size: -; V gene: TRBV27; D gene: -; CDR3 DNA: TGTGCCAGCAGTTCCTTCTACGAGCAGTACTTC; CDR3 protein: CASSSFYEQYF
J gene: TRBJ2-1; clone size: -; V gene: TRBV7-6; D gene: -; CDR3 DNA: TGTGCCAGCAGCCTGGAGAGCAATGAGCAGTTCTTC; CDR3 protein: CASSLESNEQFF
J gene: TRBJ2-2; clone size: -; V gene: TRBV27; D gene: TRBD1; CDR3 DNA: TGTGCCAGCAGGGCGGACAGGCTTTCCGGGGAGCTGTTTTTT; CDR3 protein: CASRADRLSGELFF
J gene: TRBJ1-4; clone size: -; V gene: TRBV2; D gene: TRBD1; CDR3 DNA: TGTGCCAGCAGTGAAAGGCAGGGGGCGGAACTGTTTTTT; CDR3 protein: CASSERQGAELFF
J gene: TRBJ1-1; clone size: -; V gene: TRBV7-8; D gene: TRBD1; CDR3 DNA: TGTGCCAGCAGCTTAGGGGCAGGGGGCGTGGGCACTGAAGCTTTCTTT; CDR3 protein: CASSLGAGGVGTEAFF
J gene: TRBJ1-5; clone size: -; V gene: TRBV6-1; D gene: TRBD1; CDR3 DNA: TGTGCCAGCAGTGAAGCGGCAGGGGGGAACCAGCCCCAGCATTTT; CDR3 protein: CASSEAAGGNQPQHF
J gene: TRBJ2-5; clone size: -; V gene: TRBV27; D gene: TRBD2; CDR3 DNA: TGTGCCAGCAGCCGAGCGGGGGGCACCCAAGAGACCCAGTACTTC; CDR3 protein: CASSRAGGTQETQYF
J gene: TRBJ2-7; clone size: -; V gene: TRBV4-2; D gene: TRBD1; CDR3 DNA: TGTGCCAGCAGCCAACCGGACAGGGGGCAGGTGGAGCAGTACTTC; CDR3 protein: CASSQPDRGQVEQYF
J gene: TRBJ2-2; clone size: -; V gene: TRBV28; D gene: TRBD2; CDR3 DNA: TGTGCCAGCAGTTCTACCCGACTAGCGGGCACGAACACCGGGGAGCTGTTTTTT; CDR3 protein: CASSSTRLAGTNTGELFF